This T cell receptor (beta chain) was identified during a study of T cells in Graves' hyperthyroidism and ophthalmopathy. The CDR3 is made up of 12 amino acids. On this clonotype itself: The junction and the germline gene differ at one end; a read error may be behind it.

Template material for amplifying TCR beta CDR3 regions consisted of RNA transcripts. HTBI primers drove first-round RT-PCR of the TCR CDR3. TCRdb itself ran the multiplex PCR reads through MiXCR, one entry per CDR3 protein. The top ten hold under 8% of the sample, which has about 590,000 distinct CDR3 sequences, 15% to 18% seen once. Sequencing was performed on blood. The gene calls are TRBV12-3 or TRBV12-4 and TRBJ2-2; perhaps D is TRBD1 or TRBD2 (5 bases each). This sequence was found in a woman aged 30 to 39 with Graves' hyperthyroidism. The CDR3 bases are TGTGCCAGCTGGGGCTTCGCCGGGGAGCTGTCTTTT. Residues: CASWGFAGELSF.